This T cell receptor beta chain was observed in a study of cytomegalovirus exposure and HLA in healthy donors. Study in general: An early release of data contained approximately 80 million unique TCRs, which came from HLA-typed donors. Study results and caveats: TCR beta sequences reportedly predicted the HLA-A and HLA-B alleles of most subjects accurately. Prior analysis indicated that the majority of TCR beta V segments exhibited productivity approximately 90% or approximately 30% of the time. Immune exposure information comprised only CMV serostatus.

V dropped 3 bases and J dropped 8; count of bases not matched to a gene: 4. The germline CDR1 and CDR2 sequences are GTSNPN and SVGIG (reference sequence). CDR3 length: 14 amino acids. For this clone: What it recognizes is unknown.

It was with 60 Vbeta and 13 Jbeta primers that the PCR ran. Method: immunoSEQ multiplex PCR; TCRdb's copy keeps in-frame clones and lacks some. The repertoire consists of roughly 200,000 clones, with around three quarters occurring once and the leading ten covering more than 5.5%. This receptor was identified in a man aged 40-49 years in good health and CMV-seronegative. The chain is built from TRBV30 and TRBJ2-1, with 13 bases aligning to TRBD2. The sequenced sample was PBMCs. The CDR3 here is CAWRGLAGVYEQFF. In DNA form, the CDR3 reads TGTGCCTGGAGAGGACTAGCGGGAGTATATGAGCAGTTCTTC. Drawing the rest from reference TRBV30 and TRBJ2-1, the complete variable domain is SQTIHQWPATLVQPVGSPLSLECTVEGTSNPNLYWYRQAAGRGLQLLFYSVGIGQISSEVPQNLSASRPQDRQFILSSKKLLLSDSGFYLCAWRGLAGVYEQFFGPGTRLTVL.